The 18 T cell receptor beta chains presented below share a single source sample, sequenced in a study of regulatory T cells in long-lasting Graves disease. Described time point: newly diagnosed GD, antithyroid drugs for less than 3 months. The authors made the TCR library using RNA they extracted from PBMCs. Researchers made TCR beta libraries by using iRepertoire HTBI primers and running Arm-PCR on CDR3 regions. TCRdb re-called the multiplex PCR reads with MiXCR, one entry per CDR3 protein. Among about 240,000 distinct CDR3 sequences listed, around 20% were seen once. The source was peripheral blood mononuclear cells (PBMCs), collected at new diagnosis, from a patient treated with antithyroid drugs. Receptors were obtained from a female donor with Graves disease.

This clonotype was seen a handful of times. The rearrangement links TRBV6-1 to TRBJ2-1, with 9 bases aligning to TRBD1. The CDR3 runs 12 residues. J was trimmed by 10 bases and V by 6 bases; bases with no gene match: 4. Germline lookup yields CDR1 MNHNS and CDR2 SASEGT. The CDR3 region is CASSDGTGEQFF. The CDR3 DNA reads as TGTGCCAGCAGCGATGGGACAGGGGAGCAGTTCTTC.

This clonotype was counted at least ten times. This chain's CDR3 is CASSPLRVDEQFF. CDR3 in DNA: TGTGCCAGCTCACCACTGCGGGTCGATGAGCAGTTCTTC. The chain carries TRBV18 and TRBJ2-1; a possible D gene is TRBD2 (5 bases). The germline V and J ends were trimmed by 1 base and 8 bases, with 9 bases remaining between them. Germline V gene data show CDR1 as KGHSH and CDR2 as LQKENI. This CDR3 is built from 13 residues. The full variable domain, rest sourced from reference TRBV18 and TRBJ2-1, is NAGVMQNPRHLVRRRGQEARLRCSPMKGHSHVYWYRQLPEEGLKFMVYLQKENIIDESGMPKERFSAEFPKEGPSILRIQQVVRGDSAAYFCASSPLRVDEQFFGPGTRLTVL.

This clonotype was observed a few times. The rearrangement joins TRBV7-2 to TRBJ2-2; D not resolved. Looked up from germline, CDR1 is SGHTA and CDR2 is FQGNSA. V was shortened by 4 bases and J by 4 bases, with 19 bases between the two germline ends. The CDR3 totals 17 residues. CDR3 sequence reads: CASSWVSMSVTTGELFF. In nucleotides, the CDR3 is TGTGCCAGCAGCTGGGTTTCTATGAGCGTTACCACCGGGGAGCTGTTTTTT. Filled out from reference TRBV7-2 and TRBJ2-2, the complete variable domain reads GAGVSQSPSNKVTEKGKDVELRCDPISGHTALYWYRQSLGQGLEFLIYFQGNSAPDKSGLPSDRFSAERTGGSVSTLTIQRTQQEDSAVYLCASSWVSMSVTTGELFFGEGSRLTVL.

The chain carries TRBV5-4 and TRBJ1-3; maybe TRBD1 (5 bases). Germline CDR1 and CDR2: SGHNT and YYREEE (reference sequence). This CDR3 region has 16 residues. V lost 0 bases and J lost 0, with 10 bases in between. The CDR3 DNA reads TGTGCCAGCAGCTTGGGTAACAGGAACTCTGGAAACACCATATATTTT. Translated, it gives CASSLGNRNSGNTIYF.

This clonotype has a count of ten or more. In DNA form, the CDR3 reads TGTGCCAGCAGACGACAGGGGAGCGAAAAACTGTTTTTT. Translation: CASRRQGSEKLFF. V is TRBV6-2 or TRBV6-3 and J is TRBJ1-4, with 8 bases lining up with TRBD1. V lost 6 bases and J lost 8; bases outside the gene matches: 5. The CDR3 runs 13 residues. Germline loops: CDR1 MNHEY, CDR2 SVGEGT.

The V and J genes are TRBV20-1 and TRBJ2-3, with 9 bases identical to TRBD2. The DNA end lines up better with TRBJ2-1; the J call may be wrong. Per the germline V gene, CDR1 is DFQATT and CDR2 is SNEGSKA (reference sequence). CDR3 length: 14 residues. The CDR3, as DNA: TGCAGTGCTAGATTGGCGGGGGGGCTCAATGAGCAGTTCTTC. Its protein is CSARLAGGLNEQFF.

The chain carries TRBV7-9 and TRBJ2-6; TRBD1 aligns across 7 bases. The CDR3 extends over 19 amino acids. The J segment lost 0 bases and the V segment lost 2 bases, leaving 10 bases of the junction unmatched. Per the germline V gene, CDR1 is SEHNR and CDR2 is FQNEAQ (reference sequence). CDR3 coding DNA: TGTGCCAGCAGCTTACTGGGGGACAGAGAAAGCTCTGGGGCCAACGTCCTGACTTTC. The encoded protein is CASSLLGDRESSGANVLTF.

The sample holds a few counts of this clonotype. This chain connects TRBV4-1 to TRBJ2-6; maybe TRBD1 (6 bases). The germline CDR1 and CDR2 sequences are MGHRA and YSYEKL. There are 20 residues in the CDR3. V was pared by 1 base and J by 2 bases, with 21 bases between. The CDR3 loop is CASSQVQGERLRPGANVLTF. The DNA for the CDR3 is TGCGCCAGCAGCCAAGTACAGGGCGAGAGGTTACGGCCTGGGGCCAACGTCCTGACTTTC.

In its sample, this clonotype was seen many times. J is TRBJ1-5 and V is TRBV30, with TRBD1 matching 7 bases. Germline values: CDR1 GTSNPN, CDR2 SVGIG (reference sequence). This CDR3 has 14 residues. The V and J ends lost 2 bases and 2 bases, in that order; junction bases with no gene match: 3. CDR3 region: CAWSSRGGNQPQHF. Written as DNA, the CDR3 is TGTGCCTGGAGTAGCAGGGGGGGCAATCAGCCCCAGCATTTT.

This clonotype showed up many times. CDR3 in amino acids: CASSLSSALYEQYF. CDR3 in DNA: TGTGCCAGCAGTTTATCGTCGGCCCTCTACGAGCAGTACTTC. The rearrangement links TRBV27 to TRBJ2-7; unclear D gene. Germline values: CDR1 MNHEY, CDR2 SMNVEV (reference sequence). The V end was cut by 0 bases, the J end by 3 bases, with 9 bases between. The CDR3 is made up of 14 amino acids.

Ten or more counts support this clonotype. This chain links TRBV7-3 with TRBJ2-5; D call uncertain. V was cut by 2 bases and J by 1 base, with 14 bases left in between. Germline values: CDR1 SGHTA, CDR2 FQGTGA. The CDR3 covers 16 residues. The DNA for the CDR3 is TGTGCCAGCAGCTTATTTGGCGGTGGAGTCCAAGAGACCCAGTACTTC. As protein: CASSLFGGGVQETQYF.

This clonotype has ten or more counts. This chain connects TRBV7-2 to TRBJ1-5; unclear D gene. The CDR3 totals 16 residues. The ends were cut back, 2 bases at V and 3 bases at J, with 14 bases in the middle. Germline CDR1 and CDR2: SGHTA and FQGNSA. In DNA, the CDR3 is TGTGCCAGCAGCTTACGGTCGGGCAGTACCAATCAGCCCCAGCATTTT. It encodes CASSLRSGSTNQPQHF.

This clonotype was seen at least ten times. This chain connects TRBV20-1 to TRBJ1-6; TRBD1 matches at 9 bases. V dropped 3 bases and J dropped 6; count of bases not matched to a gene: 3. The CDR3 loop spans 14 amino acids. Germline values: CDR1 DFQATT, CDR2 SNEGSKA (reference sequence). CDR3 DNA sequence: TGCAGTGCTAGTGCGGGACAGGGTAATTCACCCCTCCACTTT. Translated: CSASAGQGNSPLHF.

Ten or more counts support this clonotype. The chain couples TRBV5-1 to TRBJ1-1; tentative D call: TRBD1 (5 bases). V was clipped by 4 bases and J by 1 base, with 14 bases between them. Germline-derived CDR1 and CDR2 are SGHRS and YFSETQ. The CDR3 is 15 amino acids. The CDR3 sequence is CASSVDSGGNTEAFF. The CDR3 bases are TGCGCCAGCAGCGTAGACAGCGGGGGGAACACTGAAGCTTTCTTT.

This rearrangement joins TRBV20-1 to TRBJ2-3; 10 nucleotides align to TRBD1. V trimming: 6 bases; J trimming: 2 bases; junction bases outside the gene matches: 14. CDR3 length: 17 residues. Germline assignment: CDR1 DFQATT and CDR2 SNEGSKA (reference sequence). CDR3 sequence (DNA): TGCAGTGCGGTGCGGGACAGGGGATCCCCTATCACAGATACGCAGTATTTT. This codes for CSAVRDRGSPITDTQYF.

This clonotype was counted at least ten times. V gene TRBV6-1 combines with J gene TRBJ2-3; 9 nucleotides agree with TRBD2. CDR1 and CDR2 (germline): MNHNS, SASEGT. The length of the CDR3 is 16 residues. The V segment lost 3 bases and the J segment 2 bases; nucleotides outside the gene matches: 6. The CDR3 protein is CASSERLAALTDTQYF. In nucleotides, the CDR3 is TGTGCCAGCAGTGAGAGACTAGCGGCTCTCACAGATACGCAGTATTTT.

This clonotype was recorded a few times. A much more abundant neighbour one base away suggests this may be a read error. This sequence joins TRBV12-3 or TRBV12-4 and TRBJ2-7; D is possibly TRBD1 or TRBD2 (5 bases each). This CDR3 region has 16 residues. The CDR3 DNA follows: TGTGCCAGCAGTTACTCGGGGACGACCTCGATGTACGAGCGGTACTTC. This gives the protein CASSYSGTTSMYERYF.

This clonotype was detected ten times or more. The V call is TRBV2, the J call TRBJ2-7, with TRBD2 as a possible D gene (6 bases). The germline V gene encodes CDR1 SNHLY and CDR2 FYNNEI. V dropped 1 base and J dropped 3 bases, with 13 bases sitting between them. CDR3 length: 15 residues. CDR3 nucleotide sequence: TGTGCCAGCAGTGAAGGGTCTAGCGATTACTACGAGCAGTACTTC. This sequence encodes CASSEGSSDYYEQYF.